A selection of T cell receptor beta chains follows, all from one sample in a study of shared clonotypes between healthy human individuals. Libraries were prepared by immunoSEQ multiplex PCR; TCRdb keeps only in-frame clonotypes and omits some of them. The sample holds fewer than 1.6 million clones, approximately 98.5% seen once. The sequenced material came from naive CD4+ T cells sorted from blood. The receptors come from a man aged 30-40 years in good health. Each CDR3 is given with its conserved first and last residue. D genes are given only for firm matches. Clone size appears in some rows only: once, few, many, or a class for an expanded clone.

v_call	j_call	d_call	clone_size	cdr3_nt	cdr3_aa
TRBV5-4	TRBJ2-7	-	once	TGTGCCAGCAGTTCGAGGGGGGAGGCCCACGAGCAGTACTTC	CASSSRGEAHEQYF
TRBV6-5	TRBJ1-2	-	-	TGTGCCAGCAGTTACCTGGGGGACGGCTACACCTTC	CASSYLGDGYTF
TRBV4-1	TRBJ1-2	TRBD1	-	TGCGCCAGCAGTCCGGGACAGCCGGACTTGGGTGGCTACACCTTC	CASSPGQPDLGGYTF
TRBV20-1	TRBJ2-5	-	-	TGCAGTGCCAGAGAGACCCAGTACTTC	CSARETQYF
TRBV18	TRBJ1-5	-	-	TGTGCCAGCTCACCTGGGGCCGGCACTCAGCCCCAGCATTTT	CASSPGAGTQPQHF
TRBV5-4	TRBJ2-5	TRBD2	-	TGTGCCAGCAGCCCTAGCGGGAGTGAAGAGACCCAGTACTTC	CASSPSGSEETQYF
TRBV4-3	TRBJ1-2	-	-	TGCGCCAGCAGCCAAGGCGCGGAGGTTAACTATGGCTACACCTTC	CASSQGAEVNYGYTF
TRBV14	TRBJ2-7	TRBD2	once	TGTGCCAGCAGCCAAACCGGGACTAGGTTGTACGAGCAGTACTTC	CASSQTGTRLYEQYF
TRBV6-6	TRBJ1-1	-	-	TGTGCCAGCAGTGTGCCCCCCGGGGGCACTGAAGCTTTCTTT	CASSVPPGGTEAFF
TRBV2	TRBJ2-7	-	-	TGTGCCAGCAGGGGGTTGTCCTACGAGCAGTACTTC	CASRGLSYEQYF
TRBV29-1	TRBJ2-7	TRBD1	-	TGCAGCGTAGGGACAGGGGTAGTGGGAGAGCAGTACTTC	CSVGTGVVGEQYF
TRBV11-3	TRBJ1-1	-	-	TGTGCCAGCAGCTTAGAGGCCAAGGGTCGAGCTTTCTTT	CASSLEAKGRAFF
TRBV9	TRBJ2-5	TRBD2	-	TGTGCCAGCAGCCCCCGCGTGGGAGGGCTTGAGACCCAGTACTTC	CASSPRVGGLETQYF
TRBV6-5	TRBJ1-6	-	-	TGTGCCAGCAGCCCCGGGTCCTATAATTCACCCCTCCACTTT	CASSPGSYNSPLHF
TRBV10-3	TRBJ2-1	-	-	TGTGCCATCCAGCGGAGTAGCTCCTACAATGAGCAGTTCTTC	CAIQRSSSYNEQFF
TRBV11-2	TRBJ2-3	TRBD2	-	TGTGCCAGCAGCTTAATAGCGGGAGGCCTCAAAGATACGCAGTATTTT	CASSLIAGGLKDTQYF
TRBV5-1	TRBJ1-1	TRBD1	-	TGCGCCAGCAGCTTCCTTACAGGGGGGACTGAAGCTTTCTTT	CASSFLTGGTEAFF
TRBV6-1	TRBJ2-1	TRBD2	-	TGTGCCAGCATAAGGCGGGAGGGCTACAATGAGCAGTTCTTC	CASIRREGYNEQFF
TRBV5-1	TRBJ2-5	-	-	TGCGCCAGCAGCTTGGCTCGTGTGGGAGTATACTCGCAAGAGACCCAGTACTTC	CASSLARVGVYSQETQYF
TRBV27	TRBJ2-2	TRBD1	few	TGTGCCAGCAGTTATGTGACAGGGAGGCTGTTTTTT	CASSYVTGRLFF
TRBV7-3	TRBJ2-3	-	-	TGTGCCAGCAGCGCCGGGACACACACAGATACGCAGTATTTT	CASSAGTHTDTQYF
TRBV19	TRBJ1-1	TRBD1	-	TGTGCCAGTAGTATGCGACAGGGGGGAGTGCGCACTGAAGCTTTCTTT	CASSMRQGGVRTEAFF
TRBV9	TRBJ2-2	TRBD2	-	TGTGCCAGCAGCTCCGGACTAGCGGCCGGGGAGCTGTTTTTT	CASSSGLAAGELFF
TRBV11-3	TRBJ2-1	-	-	TGTGCCAGCAGCTTAGGAGGTCTCTCTGCCAATGAGCAGTTCTTC	CASSLGGLSANEQFF
TRBV6-1	TRBJ2-7	-	-	TGTGCCAGCACTCCGGGACACCTCTCCTACGAGCAGTACTTC	CASTPGHLSYEQYF
TRBV29-1	TRBJ1-1	-	-	TGCAGCGTCCAGAGACCGGGACCCCGGGTGATGCCGAACACTGAAGCTTTCTTT	CSVQRPGPRVMPNTEAFF
TRBV30	TRBJ2-1	TRBD1	-	TGTGCCTGGATGGGACAGGAAGACTACAATGAGCAGTTCTTC	CAWMGQEDYNEQFF
TRBV7-6	TRBJ2-3	-	-	TGTGCCAGCAGCTTAGCGGACCCAGATACGCAGTATTTT	CASSLADPDTQYF
TRBV5-4	TRBJ2-2	TRBD2	-	TGTGCCAGCAGCGGGCAGCGGGGGAACACCGGGGAGCTGTTTTTT	CASSGQRGNTGELFF
TRBV5-5	TRBJ2-2	TRBD1	-	TGTGCCAGCACCAAGCCGGGACAGACCACCGGGGAGCTGTTTTTT	CASTKPGQTTGELFF
TRBV9	TRBJ2-1	-	-	TGTGCCAGCAGCGTAGGGGCAATTTTTCAGGATGAGCAGTTCTTC	CASSVGAIFQDEQFF
TRBV7-6	TRBJ2-1	TRBD2	-	TGTGCCAGCAGCTTCGTTGTTTCGGGAGGGCCAGGTGAGCAGTTCTTC	CASSFVVSGGPGEQFF
TRBV18	TRBJ1-5	TRBD1	-	TGTGCCAGCTCACCGTTGAGACAGGGTCAAGGCAATCAGCCCCAGCATTTT	CASSPLRQGQGNQPQHF
TRBV28	TRBJ2-2	-	-	TGTGCCAGCAACGGGGCTACCAAAACCGGGGAGCTGTTTTTT	CASNGATKTGELFF